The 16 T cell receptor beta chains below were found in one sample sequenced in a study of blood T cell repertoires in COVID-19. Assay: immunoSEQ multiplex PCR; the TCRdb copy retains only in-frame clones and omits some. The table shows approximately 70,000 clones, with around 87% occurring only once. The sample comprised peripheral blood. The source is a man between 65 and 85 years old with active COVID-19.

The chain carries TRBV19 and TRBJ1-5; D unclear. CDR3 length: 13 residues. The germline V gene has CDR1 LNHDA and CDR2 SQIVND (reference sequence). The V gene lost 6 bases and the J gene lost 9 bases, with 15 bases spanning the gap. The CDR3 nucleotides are TGTGCCAGTAGGCCGGGGAACAAAGGGCCCCAGCATTTT. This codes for CASRPGNKGPQHF.

CDR3 sequence reads: CASSIGGPTGELFF. CDR3 nucleotide sequence: TGTGCCAGTAGTATAGGGGGGCCCACCGGGGAGCTGTTTTTT. The chain recombines TRBV19 with TRBJ2-2; D perhaps matches TRBD1 (6 bases). V was shortened by 1 base and J by 4 bases, with 7 bases between the two germline ends. The CDR3 spans 14 residues. In germline, CDR1 is LNHDA, CDR2 SQIVND (reference sequence).

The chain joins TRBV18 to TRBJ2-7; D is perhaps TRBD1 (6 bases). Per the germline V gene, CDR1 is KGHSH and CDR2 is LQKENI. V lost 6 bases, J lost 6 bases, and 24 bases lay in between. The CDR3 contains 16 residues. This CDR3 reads CASSLQARGSVSEQYF. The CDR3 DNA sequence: TGTGCCAGCTCCTTGCAGGCCAGGGGATCGGTGTCCGAGCAGTACTTC.

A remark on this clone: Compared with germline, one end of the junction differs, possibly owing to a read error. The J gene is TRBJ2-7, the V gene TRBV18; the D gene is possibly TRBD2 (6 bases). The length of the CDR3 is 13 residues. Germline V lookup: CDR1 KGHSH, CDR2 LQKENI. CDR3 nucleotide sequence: TGTGCCAGCTCACCACCGGCGGGGCAGGCCCCGGCGTGG. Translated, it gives CASSPPAGQAPAW.

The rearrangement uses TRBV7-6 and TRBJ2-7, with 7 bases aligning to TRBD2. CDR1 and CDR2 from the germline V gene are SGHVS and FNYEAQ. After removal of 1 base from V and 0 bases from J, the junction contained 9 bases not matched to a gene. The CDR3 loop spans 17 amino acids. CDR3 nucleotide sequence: TGTGCCAGCAGCTTAGTGAGTAGCGGGCCCAGCTCCTACGAGCAGTACTTC. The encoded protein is CASSLVSSGPSSYEQYF.

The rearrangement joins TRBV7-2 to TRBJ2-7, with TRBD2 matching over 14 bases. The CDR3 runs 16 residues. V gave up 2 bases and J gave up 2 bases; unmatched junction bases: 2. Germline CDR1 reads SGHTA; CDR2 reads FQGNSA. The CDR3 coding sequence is TGTGCCAGCAGCTTACCGGGACTAGCGGGGGCCTACGAGCAGTACTTC. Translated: CASSLPGLAGAYEQYF. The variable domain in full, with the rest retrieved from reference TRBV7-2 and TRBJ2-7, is GAGVSQSPSNKVTEKGKDVELRCDPISGHTALYWYRQSLGQGLEFLIYFQGNSAPDKSGLPSDRFSAERTGGSVSTLTIQRTQQEDSAVYLCASSLPGLAGAYEQYFGPGTRLTVT.

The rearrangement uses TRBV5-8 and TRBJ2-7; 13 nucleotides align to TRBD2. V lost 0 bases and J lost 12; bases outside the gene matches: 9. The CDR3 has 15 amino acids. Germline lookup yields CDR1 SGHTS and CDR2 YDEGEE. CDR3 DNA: TGTGCCAGCAGCTTGGACCAGACTAGCGGGAGGCTCCTGTACTTC. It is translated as CASSLDQTSGRLLYF.

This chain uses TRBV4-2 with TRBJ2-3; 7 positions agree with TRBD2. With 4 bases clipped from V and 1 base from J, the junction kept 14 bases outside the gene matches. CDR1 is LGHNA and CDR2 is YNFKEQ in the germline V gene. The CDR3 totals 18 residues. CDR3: CASSPTLREVWGTDTQYF. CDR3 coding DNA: TGTGCCAGCAGCCCTACCCTCCGGGAGGTTTGGGGCACAGATACGCAGTATTTT.

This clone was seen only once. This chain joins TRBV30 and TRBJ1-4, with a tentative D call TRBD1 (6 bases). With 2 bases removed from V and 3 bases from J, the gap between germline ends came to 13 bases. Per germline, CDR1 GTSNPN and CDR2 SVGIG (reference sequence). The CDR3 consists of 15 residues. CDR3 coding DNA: TGTGCCTGGAGTCCCCAGGACAGCCCTAATGAAAAACTGTTTTTT. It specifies CAWSPQDSPNEKLFF.

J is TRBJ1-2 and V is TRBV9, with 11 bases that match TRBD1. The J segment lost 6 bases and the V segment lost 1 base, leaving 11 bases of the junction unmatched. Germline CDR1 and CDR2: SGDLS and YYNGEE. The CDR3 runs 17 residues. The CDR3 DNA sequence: TGTGCCAGCAGCGTATTTATTCGGACAGGGGGCGGGCATGGCTACACCTTC. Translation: CASSVFIRTGGGHGYTF.

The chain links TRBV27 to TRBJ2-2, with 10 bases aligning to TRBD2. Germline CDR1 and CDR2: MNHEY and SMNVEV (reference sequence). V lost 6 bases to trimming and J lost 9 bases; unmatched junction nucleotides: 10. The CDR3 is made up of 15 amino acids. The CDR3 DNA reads TGTGCCAGCAGCCACGTCCTAGCGGGAGCGCGGGAGCTGTTTTTT. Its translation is CASSHVLAGARELFF.

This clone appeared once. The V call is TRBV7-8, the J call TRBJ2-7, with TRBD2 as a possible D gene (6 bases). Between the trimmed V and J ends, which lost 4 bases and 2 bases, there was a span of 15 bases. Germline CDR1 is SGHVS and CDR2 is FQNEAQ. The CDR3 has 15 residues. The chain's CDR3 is CASSSRRLAAYEQYF. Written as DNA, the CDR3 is TGTGCCAGCAGCTCAAGAAGATTAGCGGCCTACGAGCAGTACTTC.

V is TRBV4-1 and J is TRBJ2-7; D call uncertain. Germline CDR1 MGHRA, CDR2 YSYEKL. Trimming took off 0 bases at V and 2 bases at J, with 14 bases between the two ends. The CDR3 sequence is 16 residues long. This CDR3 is CASSQDWAQPPYEQYF. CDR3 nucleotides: TGCGCCAGCAGCCAAGATTGGGCCCAGCCCCCCTACGAGCAGTACTTC.

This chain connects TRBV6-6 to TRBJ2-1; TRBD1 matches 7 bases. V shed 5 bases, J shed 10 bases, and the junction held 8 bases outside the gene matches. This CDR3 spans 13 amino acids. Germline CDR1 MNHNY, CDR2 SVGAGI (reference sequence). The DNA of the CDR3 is TGTGCCAGCAGTAGGGGGCCGGACGGGGAGCAGTTCTTC. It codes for CASSRGPDGEQFF.

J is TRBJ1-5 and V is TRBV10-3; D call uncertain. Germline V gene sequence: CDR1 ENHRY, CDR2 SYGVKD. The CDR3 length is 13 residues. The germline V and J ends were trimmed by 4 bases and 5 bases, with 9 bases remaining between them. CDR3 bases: TGTGCCATCAGTGGGGCGCAAGATCAGCCCCAGCATTTT. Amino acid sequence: CAISGAQDQPQHF.

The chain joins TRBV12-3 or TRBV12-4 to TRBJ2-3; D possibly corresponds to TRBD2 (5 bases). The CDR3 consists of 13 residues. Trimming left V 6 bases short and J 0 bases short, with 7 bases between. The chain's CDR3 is CASSGGSTDTQYF. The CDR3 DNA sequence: TGTGCCAGCAGCGGAGGAAGCACAGATACGCAGTATTTT.